These 22 T cell receptor beta chains were all obtained from the same sample, sequenced in a study of blood T cell repertoires in COVID-19. Sequenced by immunoSEQ multiplex PCR; TCRdb stores in-frame clones only, minus some. The sample consists of 250,000 or so clones, 86% of them appearing once. Sequenced: peripheral blood. The origin of the receptors is a woman younger than 45 with active or convalescent COVID-19.

The V call is TRBV12-3 or TRBV12-4, the J call TRBJ1-1; the D is unclear. The V and J ends lost 3 bases and 4 bases respectively, with 9 bases between them. The CDR3 runs to 13 residues. CDR3 in DNA: TGTGCCAGCAGTTTCGGCGCGGGCACTGAAGCTTTCTTT. It yields the protein CASSFGAGTEAFF.

A single count supports this clone. This chain joins TRBV18 and TRBJ2-7; D may be TRBD1 (5 bases). The CDR3 is 14 residues long. Germline lookup yields CDR1 KGHSH and CDR2 LQKENI. Trimming left V 5 bases short and J 9 bases short, with 20 bases between. CDR3 DNA sequence: TGTGCCAGCTCAGAGTCAGGTCAGGGAAGGACGCAGTACTTC. The encoded protein is CASSESGQGRTQYF.

V and J are TRBV7-6 and TRBJ1-1, with 9 bases lining up with TRBD1. CDR3 length: 14 amino acids. J was trimmed by 4 bases and V by 1 base; bases with no gene match: 1. Germline V gene sequence: CDR1 SGHVS, CDR2 FNYEAQ. The CDR3 spells CASSLGTGATEAFF. DNA for the CDR3: TGTGCCAGCAGCTTAGGGACAGGGGCCACTGAAGCTTTCTTT.

This chain connects TRBV15 to TRBJ2-1; no reliable D call. Trimming took 0 bases from V and 7 from J, leaving 13 bases between them. Looked up from germline, CDR1 is LNHNV and CDR2 is YYDKDF (reference sequence). CDR3 length: 15 amino acids. The CDR3 region has the DNA TGTGCCACCAGCAGAGATCTTGGAGCGTCAAATGAGCAGTTCTTC. Its protein product is CATSRDLGASNEQFF.

As for this clone: The same CDR3 arises from other DNA sequences in this sample as well. The chain combines TRBV29-1 with TRBJ1-1; D possibly corresponds to TRBD1 (6 bases). The germline V gene encodes CDR1 SQVTM and CDR2 ANQGSEA. The CDR3 is made up of 13 amino acids. The V gene lost 3 bases and the J gene lost 1 base, with 9 bases spanning the gap. The CDR3 sequence: CSVERGQNTEAFF. The CDR3 nucleotides read TGCAGCGTTGAGCGGGGGCAGAACACTGAAGCTTTCTTT.

CDR3 sequence reads: CASSENGGITEAFF. CDR3 nucleotides: TGTGCCAGCAGTGAAAATGGGGGCATCACTGAAGCTTTCTTT. The chain employs TRBV6-1 and TRBJ1-1; D is possibly TRBD1 (6 bases). The germline gives CDR1 MNHNS, CDR2 SASEGT. With 2 bases removed from V and 4 bases from J, the gap between germline ends came to 11 bases. The CDR3 loop spans 14 amino acids.

The chain combines TRBV12-3 or TRBV12-4 with TRBJ1-6; 10 bases line up with TRBD1. Losses at the gene ends were 5 bases for V and 9 bases for J; bases not matched to a gene: 1. CDR3 length: 13 amino acids. The CDR3 coding sequence is TGTGCCAGCAGTGGACAGGGGGGTTCACCCCTCCACTTT. It yields the protein CASSGQGGSPLHF.

The rearrangement links TRBV6-5 to TRBJ1-4; 7 bases line up with TRBD1. This CDR3 comprises 14 residues. Germline assignment: CDR1 MNHEY and CDR2 SVGAGI. V shed 6 bases and J 0 bases; nucleotides not matched to a gene: 1. In DNA, the CDR3 is TGTGCCAGCAGCGGACAGGCAACTAATGAAAAACTGTTTTTT. This sequence encodes CASSGQATNEKLFF.

The V call is TRBV14, the J call TRBJ2-2, with TRBD1 matching 7 bases. V dropped 4 bases and J dropped 4; count of bases not matched to a gene: 6. Germline CDR1 SGHDN, CDR2 FVKESK. The CDR3 extends over 15 amino acids. The CDR3 protein is CASSRQGWGTGELFF. In nucleotides, the CDR3 is TGTGCCAGCAGCCGACAGGGTTGGGGCACCGGGGAGCTGTTTTTT.

This chain joins TRBV29-1 and TRBJ2-3; 7 bases fit TRBD1. J lost 4 bases, V lost 7 bases, and 5 bases had no gene match. There are 12 residues in the CDR3. Germline V lookup: CDR1 SQVTM, CDR2 ANQGSEA. The CDR3 DNA reads as TGCAGCGCGGACAGGCAGGCAGATACGCAGTATTTT. Protein product: CSADRQADTQYF.

The V gene is TRBV6-5, the J gene TRBJ1-6, with D maybe TRBD1 (6 bases). The V end was cut by 5 bases, the J end by 5 bases, with 13 bases between. The CDR3 runs 15 residues. Germline V gives CDR1 MNHEY, CDR2 SVGAGI. The CDR3 nucleotides read TGTGCCAGCAGTAGATCGGGACAAAATAATTCACCCCTCCACTTT. Encoded protein: CASSRSGQNNSPLHF.

This chain joins TRBV20-1 and TRBJ1-2; 7 bases are shared with TRBD1. This CDR3 has 11 residues. Looked up from germline, CDR1 is DFQATT and CDR2 is SNEGSKA (reference sequence). V gave up 5 bases and J gave up 7 bases; unmatched junction bases: 4. As DNA, the CDR3 is TGCAGTGCTCCCGACAGGGCTGGCTACACCTTC. Translation gives CSAPDRAGYTF.

The chain has TRBV7-8 and TRBJ2-7; D is uncertain. From germline, CDR1 is SGHVS and CDR2 FQNEAQ. This CDR3 is 14 amino acids long. V lost 2 bases, J lost 2 bases, and 10 bases lay in between. CDR3 residues: CASSLRMGPYEQYF. CDR3 DNA: TGTGCCAGCAGCTTAAGGATGGGCCCCTACGAGCAGTACTTC. The whole variable domain, filled in from reference TRBV7-8 and TRBJ2-7, reads GAGVSQSPRYKVAKRGQDVALRCDPISGHVSLFWYQQALGQGPEFLTYFQNEAQLDKSGLPSDRFFAERPEGSVSTLKIQRTQQEDSAVYLCASSLRMGPYEQYFGPGTRLTVT.

The chain links TRBV6-2 or TRBV6-3 to TRBJ2-5; tentative D call: TRBD1 (6 bases). Trimming stripped 2 bases from V and 4 bases from J, with 11 bases between. Germline-derived CDR1 and CDR2 are MNHEY and SVGEGT. This CDR3 contains 14 residues. CDR3 region: CASSYHRETETQYF. The CDR3 DNA is TGTGCCAGCAGTTACCACAGGGAGACAGAGACCCAGTACTTC.

The gene calls are TRBV7-9 and TRBJ2-7; TRBD1 matches 8 bases. This CDR3 is 15 amino acids long. Looked up from germline, CDR1 is SEHNR and CDR2 is FQNEAQ (reference sequence). The ends lost 5 bases at V and 4 bases at J; junction bases unmatched: 10. CDR3 sequence (DNA): TGTGCCAGCAGCAACAGACAGGGGCCATCGTACGAGCAGTACTTC. This codes for CASSNRQGPSYEQYF.

This chain uses TRBV7-2 with TRBJ2-2; D unclear. Trimming pared 5 bases from V and 4 bases from J, leaving 20 bases between. CDR3 length: 17 amino acids. CDR1 is SGHTA and CDR2 is FQGNSA in the germline V gene. The DNA of the CDR3 is TGTGCCAGCAGCCCCCGGTCCTCACTATCAGCCACCGGGGAGCTGTTTTTT. It is translated as CASSPRSSLSATGELFF.

The gene calls are TRBV3-1 (or the pseudogene TRBV3-2) and TRBJ1-1; D gene unclear. Germline assignment: CDR1 LGHDT and CDR2 YNNKEL (reference sequence). This CDR3 has 16 amino acids. Between the trimmed V and J ends, which lost 3 bases and 3 bases, there was a span of 17 bases. The CDR3 coding sequence is TGTGCCAGCAGCCAGAGATCCGTCGTCACGGACACTGAAGCTTTCTTT. This sequence encodes CASSQRSVVTDTEAFF.

The chain employs TRBV6-2 or TRBV6-3 and TRBJ1-2; D is unclear. The CDR3 consists of 15 residues. Germline V lookup: CDR1 MNHEY, CDR2 SVGEGT. The V end was cut by 2 bases, the J end by 8 bases, with 18 bases between. CDR3 sequence: CASSYTGGRFGGYTF. CDR3 sequence (DNA): TGTGCCAGCAGTTACACGGGAGGGCGGTTCGGAGGCTACACCTTC.

The gene calls are TRBV6-6 and TRBJ2-7, with a possible D match to TRBD1 (5 bases). Germline assignment: CDR1 MNHNY and CDR2 SVGAGI (reference sequence). The length of the CDR3 is 14 residues. Trimming removed 4 bases at V and 3 bases at J, with 13 bases between. CDR3 sequence: CASSSPTVNYEQYF. The CDR3, as DNA: TGTGCCAGCAGTTCCCCGACAGTAAACTACGAGCAGTACTTC.

The chain joins TRBV7-2 to TRBJ2-3; 11 bases match TRBD2. The length of the CDR3 is 16 residues. Germline V gene lookup returns CDR1 SGHTA and CDR2 FQGNSA. V lost 2 bases to trimming and J lost 0 bases; unmatched junction nucleotides: 1. The CDR3 nucleotides read TGTGCCAGCAGCTTAACTAGCGGGGGTAGCACAGATACGCAGTATTTT. Translation gives CASSLTSGGSTDTQYF. Using reference TRBV7-2 and TRBJ2-3 for the parts outside the CDR3, the full variable domain is GAGVSQSPSNKVTEKGKDVELRCDPISGHTALYWYRQSLGQGLEFLIYFQGNSAPDKSGLPSDRFSAERTGGSVSTLTIQRTQQEDSAVYLCASSLTSGGSTDTQYFGPGTRLTVL.

The J gene is TRBJ1-3, the V gene TRBV4-2; D unclear. The CDR3 totals 16 residues. V was trimmed by 1 base and J by 0 bases, leaving 10 bases between them. Germline V CDR1 and CDR2: LGHNA, YNFKEQ. CDR3 DNA: TGTGCCAGCAGCCAAGGGGTAGGAGACTCTGGAAACACCATATATTTT. Translated, it gives CASSQGVGDSGNTIYF.

This sequence joins TRBV6-5 and TRBJ1-1; 10 bases line up with TRBD1. V dropped 2 bases and J dropped 5; count of bases not matched to a gene: 8. CDR1 is MNHEY and CDR2 is SVGAGI in the germline V gene. The CDR3 has 16 residues. CDR3 coding DNA: TGTGCCAGCAGTTACCCCGAGGGGACAGGGGATACTGAAGCTTTCTTT. The encoded protein is CASSYPEGTGDTEAFF.